These 14 T cell receptor beta chains came from one sample sequenced in a study of CXCR3-negative and CXCR3-positive naive CD8 T cells. Study outcomes and limitations: Relative to CXCR3-negative naive cells, CXCR3-positive naive cells had more hydrophobic TRB CDR3s.

UMI-labeled TRB cDNA libraries were prepared by 5' RACE. For each CDR3 protein, TCRdb gives one entry from its re-call of the 5' RACE reads, without DNA. This repertoire comprises some 150,000 distinct CDR3 sequences; its ten largest clones make up about 0.28%. The antigens for these receptors are not known. Source material: naive CXCR3+ CD8+ T cells from blood. Subset defined: CD45RO-CCR7+CD27+CD95- naive CD8+ T cells expressing CXCR3 (TNR3+). The receptors stem from a human donor in good health. Some clones in this sample may be carry-over from other donors' samples.

The chain recombines TRBV5-1 with TRBJ2-3; the TCRdb call, TRBD1, lacks DNA for checking. Germline CDR1 reads SGHRS; CDR2 reads YFSETQ. CDR3 length: 17 amino acids. This chain's CDR3 is CASSLAPGQGIADTQYF.

The chain employs TRBV28 and TRBJ2-3; there is no DNA to check the TCRdb D call of TRBD2. Germline lookup yields CDR1 MDHEN and CDR2 SYDVKM. This CDR3 has 16 amino acids. The chain's CDR3 is CASSFVGLAGTDTQYF.

The chain is built from TRBV7-6 and TRBJ2-5. The CDR3 has 13 residues. Germline lookup yields CDR1 SGHVS and CDR2 FNYEAQ. The CDR3 spells CASSLEASETQYF.

This chain's CDR3 is CASSLGVGGLPQDEQYF. The V and J genes are TRBV12-3 or TRBV12-4 and TRBJ2-7; the D call of TRBD1 rests on TCRdb alone, since no DNA is present to check it. The CDR3 is 17 amino acids.

The chain links TRBV7-6 to TRBJ2-7. Germline V gene sequence: CDR1 SGHVS, CDR2 FNYEAQ. The CDR3 runs to 14 residues. The CDR3 region is CASSFDAGPYEQYF.

CDR3 amino acids: CASAYRGHDEQFF. This chain joins TRBV6-4 and TRBJ2-1; TCRdb reports TRBD2, a call that lacks DNA to check it against. The CDR3 extends over 13 amino acids. The germline CDR1 and CDR2 sequences are MRHNA and SNTAGT.

The CDR3 reads CASSTSSDEQFF. V is TRBV6-2 or TRBV6-3 and J is TRBJ2-1; the TCRdb D gene call, TRBD2, has no DNA to confirm it. The CDR3 is 12 residues long. From germline, CDR1 is MNHEY and CDR2 SVGEGT.

The chain carries TRBV27 and TRBJ2-7; lacking DNA, the TRBD2 call made by TCRdb goes unchecked. This CDR3 has 14 residues. Germline V gives CDR1 MNHEY, CDR2 SMNVEV (reference sequence). The CDR3 is CASKGLEDGYEQYF.

This rearrangement joins TRBV7-2 to TRBJ2-5; TCRdb proposes TRBD1, but this gene call is untestable without DNA. CDR1 is SGHTA, CDR2 FQGNSA, per germline. This CDR3 has 16 amino acids. This CDR3 is CASSTTGLGFEETQYF.

J is TRBJ2-7 and V is TRBV7-9. CDR1 SEHNR and CDR2 FQNEAQ come from the germline V gene (reference sequence). CDR3 length: 13 amino acids. The CDR3 sequence is CASSLGTTYEQYF.

This chain connects TRBV30 to TRBJ2-1; as DNA is missing, the TRBD1 call by TCRdb cannot be tested. Germline assignment: CDR1 GTSNPN and CDR2 SVGIG (reference sequence). CDR3 size: 13 residues. Here the CDR3 reads CAWQRGSGNEQFF.

The CDR3 loop is CSVGAEHNEQFF. The chain couples TRBV29-1 to TRBJ2-1; the TRBD1 assignment by TCRdb is unverifiable without DNA. The CDR3 length is 12 residues. Per the germline V gene, CDR1 is SQVTM and CDR2 is ANQGSEA.

The chain carries TRBV11-2 and TRBJ1-4; there is no DNA to check the TCRdb D call of TRBD1. CDR3 length: 15 amino acids. The germline V gene has CDR1 SGHAT and CDR2 FQNNGV. CDR3 residues: CASSWDRSPNEKLFF.

This rearrangement joins TRBV6-2 or TRBV6-3 to TRBJ2-5; without DNA, the TCRdb call of TRBD1 cannot be checked. The CDR3 has 12 residues. The germline gives CDR1 MNHEY, CDR2 SVGEGT. The CDR3 sequence: CASISGRETQYF.